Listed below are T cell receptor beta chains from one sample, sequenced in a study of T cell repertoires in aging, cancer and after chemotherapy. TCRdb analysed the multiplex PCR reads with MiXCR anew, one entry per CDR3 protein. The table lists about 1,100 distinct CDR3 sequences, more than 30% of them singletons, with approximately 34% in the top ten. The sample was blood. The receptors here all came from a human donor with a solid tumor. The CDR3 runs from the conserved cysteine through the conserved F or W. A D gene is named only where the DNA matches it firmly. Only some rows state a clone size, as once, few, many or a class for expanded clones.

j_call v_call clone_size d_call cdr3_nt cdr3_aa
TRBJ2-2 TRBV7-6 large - TGTGCCAGCAGCCCACCGGAGGCCGGGGAGCTGTTTTTT CASSPPEAGELFF
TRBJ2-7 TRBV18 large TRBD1 TGTGCCAGCTCACCCAGCGTGGGACAGGGGTCCTACGAGCAGTACTTC CASSPSVGQGSYEQYF
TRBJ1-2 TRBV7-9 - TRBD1 TGTGCCAGCAGCAGCACAGGGGGGAACTATGGCTACACCTTC CASSSTGGNYGYTF
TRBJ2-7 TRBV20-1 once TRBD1 TGCAGTACCTCCGGGACAGGGCGGGCGATTAGCTCCTACGAGCAGTACTTC CSTSGTGRAISSYEQYF
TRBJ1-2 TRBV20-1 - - TGCAGTGCCGCGGAAAGCGGCTATGGCTACACCTTC CSAAESGYGYTF
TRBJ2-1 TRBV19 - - TGTGCCAGTAGTATAGCTCTTCGGGTTCGGGGCTACAATGAGCAGTTCTTC CASSIALRVRGYNEQFF
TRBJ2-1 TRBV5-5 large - TGTGCCAGCACCACGATACCTTATAATGAGCAGTTCTTC CASTTIPYNEQFF
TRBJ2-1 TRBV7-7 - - TGTGCTAGCAGCTTAGACTACAACAATGAGCAGTTCTTC CASSLDYNNEQFF
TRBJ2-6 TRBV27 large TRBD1 TGTGCCAGCAGTTTACAGGGGGCTGGGGCCAACGTCCTGACTTTC CASSLQGAGANVLTF
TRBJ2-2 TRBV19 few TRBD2 TGTGCCAGTAGTAGTGGGGGAAGAGGGGCTAGCGGGAGGGCGAACACCGGGGAGCTGTTTTTT CASSSGGRGASGRANTGELFF
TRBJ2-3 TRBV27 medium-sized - TGTGCCAGCACCCCAACACAGGGTTGGACAGATACGCAGTATTTT CASTPTQGWTDTQYF
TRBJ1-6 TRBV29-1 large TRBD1 TGCAGCGTTGCGGACAGGGCGGATTCACCCCTCCACTTT CSVADRADSPLHF
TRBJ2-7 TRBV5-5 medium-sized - TGTGCCAGCAGCTTCGGATCCGGGATCGGCGAGCAGTACTTC CASSFGSGIGEQYF
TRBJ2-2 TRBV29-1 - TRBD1 TGCAGCGTTGCGGACAGGGCCGACACCGGGGAGCTGTTTTTT CSVADRADTGELFF
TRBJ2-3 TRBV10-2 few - TGCGCCAGCAGTGAGGTACAGGGAGGTACGCAGTATTTT CASSEVQGGTQYF
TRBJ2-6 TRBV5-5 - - TGTGCCAGAGTTCACATGAGCTCTGGGGCCAACGTCCTGACTTTC CARVHMSSGANVLTF
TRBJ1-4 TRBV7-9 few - TGTGCCAGCAGCCGACAGTCCAATGAAAAACTGTTTTTT CASSRQSNEKLFF
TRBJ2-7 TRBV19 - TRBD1 TGTGCCAGTAGTAAGGACAGGTCCTACGAGCAGTACTTC CASSKDRSYEQYF
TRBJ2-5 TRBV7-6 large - TGTGCCAGCAGCTTAGATGGTTTCGGCGGTATCGAGCAAGAGACCCAGTACTTC CASSLDGFGGIEQETQYF
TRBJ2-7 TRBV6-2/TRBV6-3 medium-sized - TGTGCCAGCAGTTATAGGCGAGTGACCTACGAGCAGTACTTC CASSYRRVTYEQYF
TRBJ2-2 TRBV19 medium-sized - TGTGCCAGTAGCCGGGGCCTAAACACCGGGGAGCTGTTTTTT CASSRGLNTGELFF
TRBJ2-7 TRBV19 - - TGTGCCAGTAGTAACAGCGGGTGTGCCTACGAGCAGTACTTC CASSNSGCAYEQYF
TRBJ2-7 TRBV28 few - TGTGCCAGCAGTTTAATTGGGGCCAGTGGTCTCTACGAGCAGTACTTC CASSLIGASGLYEQYF
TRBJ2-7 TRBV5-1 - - TGCGCCAGCAGCTTGGGGGGGCAATCCTACGAGCAGTACTTC CASSLGGQSYEQYF
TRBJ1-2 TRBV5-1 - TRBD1 TGCGCCAGCAGCCCCCGGCAGACAGGGGACGGTGGCTACACCTTC CASSPRQTGDGGYTF
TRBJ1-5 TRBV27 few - TGTGCCAGCAGTTTCGGAGAGGCCAATCAGCCCCAGCATTTT CASSFGEANQPQHF
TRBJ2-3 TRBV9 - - TGTGCCAGCAGCGTGACACAGGGTTTGAATACGCAGTATTTT CASSVTQGLNTQYF
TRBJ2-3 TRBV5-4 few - TGTGCCAGCCGCCTTTGGGGGAGAAGCACAGATACGCAGTATTTT CASRLWGRSTDTQYF
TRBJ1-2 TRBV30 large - TGTGCCTGGAGTGTACAAAGAAATGGCTACACCTTC CAWSVQRNGYTF
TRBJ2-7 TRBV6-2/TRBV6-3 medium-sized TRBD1 TGTGCCAGCAGTTGGGACAGGCCCTCCTACGAGCAGTACTTC CASSWDRPSYEQYF